This paragraph covers one TCR beta chain sequence. The data were obtained in a study of blood T cell repertoires in COVID-19. Study-wide background: Collection of acute and convalescent COVID-19 samples took place in the United States, Italy and Spain. PBMCs, B-cell-depleted T cells, or T cells provided the cDNA or gDNA that made up the material.

Enrolled during active infection, Seattle patients were then followed longitudinally. CDR1 and CDR2 (germline): KGHSH, LQKENI. The CDR3 has 16 residues. The junction had 12 bases not matched to a gene; V was cut back by 0 bases and J by 11 bases. In the study's own analysis: It was from reference gene primer amplification that nucleated cell counts were estimated. Clones were read by immunoSEQ multiplex PCR, and TCRdb kept only the in-frame ones, dropping some. Clonal size and the V and J genes are those of that table, whereas D and trimming came from the DNA. The sample records about 350,000 clones, approximately 86% being singletons.

V usage is TRBV18 and J usage is TRBJ1-4; TRBD1 matches at 7 bases. The TCR comes from a woman between 55 and 75 years old with COVID-19, enrolled during active disease. Sequenced: peripheral blood. The CDR3 spells CASSPPREGGAEKLFF. For the CDR3, the DNA is TGTGCCAGCTCACCACCGAGGGAAGGGGGCGCGGAGAAACTGTTTTTT. The entire variable domain, with the rest obtained from reference TRBV18 and TRBJ1-4, is as follows: NAGVMQNPRHLVRRRGQEARLRCSPMKGHSHVYWYRQLPEEGLKFMVYLQKENIIDESGMPKERFSAEFPKEGPSILRIQQVVRGDSAAYFCASSPPREGGAEKLFFGSGTQLSVL.